One sample yielded the 21 T cell receptor beta chains listed below, sequenced in a study of blood T cell repertoires in COVID-19. Profiled with immunoSEQ multiplex PCR; TCRdb holds only in-frame clones, not every one. Found here are some 530,000 clones, 88% of them singletons; the top ten hold around 8%. Sequenced sample: PBMCs or T cells enriched from blood (not recorded which). These receptors all stem from an older woman who had recovered from COVID-19.

This clone was counted a single time. The rearrangement joins TRBV12-3 or TRBV12-4 to TRBJ1-2, with 10 bases identical to TRBD1. Losses at the gene ends were 2 bases for V and 13 bases for J; bases not matched to a gene: 7. This CDR3 spans 13 amino acids. The CDR3 region is CASSLRDRGSGTF. The CDR3 coding sequence is TGTGCCAGCAGTTTAAGGGACAGGGGTTCGGGCACCTTC.

This clone was seen once. The chain links TRBV5-1 to TRBJ2-3, with 7 positions matching TRBD2. The germline V gene encodes CDR1 SGHRS and CDR2 YFSETQ. After removal of 3 bases from V and 0 bases from J, the junction contained 4 bases not matched to a gene. This CDR3 spans 15 amino acids. CDR3 sequence reads: CASSSRAGSTDTQYF. The CDR3 DNA reads TGCGCCAGCAGCTCAAGAGCGGGGAGCACAGATACGCAGTATTTT.

This chain connects TRBV9 to TRBJ1-1, with 7 bases identical to TRBD1. The V segment lost 4 bases and the J segment 2 bases; nucleotides outside the gene matches: 5. The CDR3 length is 14 residues. The germline V gene encodes CDR1 SGDLS and CDR2 YYNGEE. This CDR3 reads CASSSRDSNTEAFF. CDR3 DNA: TGTGCCAGCAGCTCCCGGGACAGCAACACTGAAGCTTTCTTT.

About this clone: Other DNA sequences within the sample encode an identical CDR3. This chain links TRBV4-1 with TRBJ1-1; the D gene is possibly TRBD1 (6 bases). The ends were cut back, 0 bases at V and 5 bases at J, with 10 bases in the middle. Germline lookup yields CDR1 MGHRA and CDR2 YSYEKL. The CDR3 consists of 14 residues. The CDR3 reads CASSQDQGRTEAFF. CDR3 DNA: TGCGCCAGCAGCCAAGATCAGGGGCGGACTGAAGCTTTCTTT.

The chain is built from TRBV6-5 and TRBJ2-7; 9 bases are shared with TRBD1. Germline loops: CDR1 MNHEY, CDR2 SVGAGI. The CDR3 consists of 14 residues. The V and J ends lost 5 bases and 3 bases, in that order; junction bases with no gene match: 5. The CDR3 loop is CASSTNRGLYEQYV. Written as DNA, the CDR3 is TGTGCCAGCAGTACAAACAGGGGGCTCTACGAGCAGTACGTC.

The chain uses TRBV5-1 and TRBJ2-1; 9 bases are a match to TRBD2. With V trimmed by 6 bases and J by 1 base, 5 bases remained unmatched. In germline, CDR1 is SGHRS, CDR2 YFSETQ. The CDR3 covers 15 residues. DNA of the CDR3: TGCGCCAGCACTCTGAGCGGGGGGTCCTACAATGAGCAGTTCTTC. This sequence encodes CASTLSGGSYNEQFF. Filled out from reference TRBV5-1 and TRBJ2-1, the complete variable domain reads KAGVTQTPRYLIKTRGQQVTLSCSPISGHRSVSWYQQTPGQGLQFLFEYFSETQRNKGNFPGRFSGRQFSNSRSEMNVSTLELGDSALYLCASTLSGGSYNEQFFGPGTRLTVL.

Of note for this clone: The sample has other DNA sequences that encode this CDR3 too. The rearrangement joins TRBV5-1 to TRBJ1-1, with 7 bases fitting TRBD1. Germline loops: CDR1 SGHRS, CDR2 YFSETQ. Losses at the gene ends were 0 bases for V and 3 bases for J; bases not matched to a gene: 2. The CDR3 has 14 amino acids. The CDR3 region has the DNA TGCGCCAGCAGCTTGGACAGGGGTGACACTGAAGCTTTCTTT. It translates to CASSLDRGDTEAFF.

With respect to this clone: The same CDR3 is also encoded by other DNA sequences in this sample. The gene calls are TRBV27 and TRBJ1-5; TRBD1 is a possible D gene (6 bases). The CDR3 has 15 residues. V shed 3 bases and J shed 2 bases, with 11 bases lying between them. The germline V gene encodes CDR1 MNHEY and CDR2 SMNVEV (reference sequence). The CDR3 is CASSFSGVGNQPQHF. The CDR3 region has the DNA TGTGCCAGCAGTTTCTCAGGGGTGGGCAATCAGCCCCAGCATTTT.

The chain combines TRBV19 with TRBJ1-1, with D possibly matching TRBD1 (5 bases). From germline, CDR1 is LNHDA and CDR2 SQIVND (reference sequence). The CDR3 has 16 amino acids. V was shortened by 3 bases and J by 0 bases, with 14 bases between the two germline ends. For the CDR3, the DNA is TGTGCCAGTAGTATGAGGGACGGAGGGATGAACACTGAAGCTTTCTTT. As protein: CASSMRDGGMNTEAFF.

The chain is built from TRBV24-1 and TRBJ2-3; 7 bases map to TRBD2. Germline values: CDR1 KGHDR, CDR2 SFDVKD. V dropped 0 bases and J dropped 1; count of bases not matched to a gene: 0. The CDR3 is 15 residues long. The CDR3 nucleotides are TGTGCCACCAGTGATTTGACTAGCGGCACAGATACGCAGTATTTT. It translates to CATSDLTSGTDTQYF.

The genes are TRBV30 and TRBJ2-7, with D unclear. V shed 0 bases and J shed 3 bases, with 9 bases lying between them. Germline-derived CDR1 and CDR2 are GTSNPN and SVGIG (reference sequence). CDR3 size: 13 residues. The CDR3 DNA reads as TGTGCCTGGAGTGTGGCCACCTTCTACGAGCAGTACTTC. Its translation: CAWSVATFYEQYF.

The CDR3 sequence: CASSPTGDQPQHF. The CDR3 coding sequence is TGTGCCAGCAGTCCGACAGGGGACCAGCCCCAGCATTTT. The rearrangement links TRBV2 to TRBJ1-5, with TRBD1 matching 8 bases. This CDR3 is built from 13 residues. CDR1 and CDR2 (germline): SNHLY, FYNNEI. V was pared by 5 bases and J by 7 bases, with 4 bases of the junction left unmatched.

The chain recombines TRBV25-1 with TRBJ1-4; maybe TRBD1 (6 bases). There are 14 residues in the CDR3. Trimming pared 2 bases from V and 7 bases from J, leaving 11 bases between. Germline V lookup: CDR1 MGHDK, CDR2 SYGVNS. The CDR3, as DNA: TGTGCCAGCAGTGAAGGAGGGGGGGCTGAAAAACTGTTTTTT. Translated, it gives CASSEGGGAEKLFF. Looking up the rest from reference TRBV25-1 and TRBJ1-4 gives the full variable domain: EADIYQTPRYLVIGTGKKITLECSQTMGHDKMYWYQQDPGMELHLIHYSYGVNSTEKGDLSSESTVSRIRTEHFPLTLESARPSHTSQYLCASSEGGGAEKLFFGSGTQLSVL.

The V call is TRBV6-1, the J call TRBJ2-7, with D maybe TRBD1 (6 bases). Trimming took off 1 base at V and 4 bases at J, with 20 bases between the two ends. CDR1 MNHNS and CDR2 SASEGT come from the germline V gene. This CDR3 region has 17 residues. CDR3 in amino acids: CASSEGTTGLSRYEQYF. CDR3 coding DNA: TGTGCCAGCAGTGAAGGGACGACAGGCCTTTCTCGTTACGAGCAGTACTTC.

This chain joins TRBV9 and TRBJ1-1; TRBD1 aligns across 10 bases. This CDR3 contains 16 residues. Trimming at V came to 0 bases and at J to 5 bases, leaving 7 bases not matched to a gene. The germline V gene has CDR1 SGDLS and CDR2 YYNGEE. CDR3 amino acids: CASSVEGTGVVTEAFF. The CDR3 nucleotides are TGTGCCAGCAGCGTAGAAGGGACAGGGGTTGTGACTGAAGCTTTCTTT.

The chain links TRBV20-1 to TRBJ1-1; TRBD1 is a possible D gene (6 bases). CDR3 length: 15 amino acids. Germline V gene lookup returns CDR1 DFQATT and CDR2 SNEGSKA (reference sequence). V shed 3 bases and J shed 1 base, with 15 bases lying between them. The CDR3 region is CSASRLGQPNTEAFF. Written as DNA, the CDR3 is TGCAGTGCTAGTAGATTAGGACAGCCGAACACTGAAGCTTTCTTT.

This sequence joins TRBV19 and TRBJ1-2; D possibly corresponds to TRBD1 (6 bases). The CDR3 consists of 15 residues. Germline values: CDR1 LNHDA, CDR2 SQIVND (reference sequence). The ends were cut back, 3 bases at V and 4 bases at J, with 15 bases in the middle. The CDR3 reads CASSIPSGGSYGYTF. Written as DNA, the CDR3 is TGTGCCAGTAGTATCCCCTCGGGGGGCTCCTATGGCTACACCTTC.

This clone was recorded at least ten times. This sample also contains other DNA sequences that code for the same CDR3. The chain links TRBV6-5 to TRBJ1-5; D perhaps matches TRBD1 (5 bases). Germline CDR1 MNHEY, CDR2 SVGAGI. The CDR3 is made up of 13 amino acids. Trimming took off 5 bases at V and 7 bases at J, with 12 bases between the two ends. The CDR3 bases are TGTGCCAGCAGTCCGGACCGGGGGCAGCCCCAGCATTTT. Translating gives CASSPDRGQPQHF.

This chain connects TRBV7-2 to TRBJ2-7; 10 nucleotides agree with TRBD2. CDR1 is SGHTA, CDR2 FQGNSA, per germline. The ends lost 2 bases at V and 3 bases at J; junction bases unmatched: 13. CDR3 length: 18 amino acids. As DNA, the CDR3 is TGTGCCAGCAGCTTACGGTCGGTAGCGGGGGGCTCTTACTACGAGCAGTACTTC. Translating gives CASSLRSVAGGSYYEQYF. Filled out from reference TRBV7-2 and TRBJ2-7, the complete variable domain reads GAGVSQSPSNKVTEKGKDVELRCDPISGHTALYWYRQSLGQGLEFLIYFQGNSAPDKSGLPSDRFSAERTGGSVSTLTIQRTQQEDSAVYLCASSLRSVAGGSYYEQYFGPGTRLTVT.

The gene calls are TRBV18 and TRBJ2-7, with a tentative D call TRBD2 (5 bases). Germline V gene data show CDR1 as KGHSH and CDR2 as LQKENI. The CDR3 totals 13 residues. V lost 4 bases, J lost 5 bases, and 12 bases lay in between. The CDR3 sequence is CASSQIDGNEQYF. Here the CDR3 DNA reads TGTGCCAGCTCACAGATCGACGGGAACGAGCAGTACTTC.

This clone was detected only a few times. The genes are TRBV19 and TRBJ1-5; perhaps TRBD1 as D (5 bases). The CDR3 runs 15 residues. The V and J ends lost 3 bases and 7 bases respectively, with 16 bases between them. Germline CDR1 reads LNHDA; CDR2 reads SQIVND (reference sequence). The CDR3 here is CASSINQGLGQPQHF. The CDR3 DNA follows: TGTGCCAGTAGTATCAATCAGGGCCTGGGACAGCCCCAGCATTTT.